The clone carrying this TCR beta chain occurred a few times. The sample originates from a study of CD8 T cells in ankylosing spondylitis. Using its own MiXCR run on the 5' RACE reads, TCRdb lists one record per CDR3 protein. The data hold under 450,000 distinct CDR3 sequences, with roughly 20% observed a single time. Sequenced input: blood, either unsorted or a sorted T cell fraction (not recorded which). The receptor comes from a male donor with ankylosing spondylitis or in good health (not recorded which).

CDR3 protein: CASSTLAPEQYF. The CDR3 DNA reads as TGTGCCAGCAGCACCCTAGCTCCCGAGCAGTACTTC. The rearrangement links TRBV7-9 to TRBJ2-7, with D perhaps TRBD2 (5 bases). The CDR3 contains 12 residues. Trimming left V 5 bases short and J 6 bases short, with 11 bases between. The germline V gene encodes CDR1 SEHNR and CDR2 FQNEAQ (reference sequence). Using reference TRBV7-9 and TRBJ2-7 for the parts outside the CDR3, the full variable domain is DTGVSQNPRHKITKRGQNVTFRCDPISEHNRLYWYRQTLGQGPEFLTYFQNEAQLEKSRLLSDRFSAERPKGSFSTLEIQRTEQGDSAMYLCASSTLAPEQYFGPGTRLTVT.